This T cell receptor beta chain was captured in a study of blood T cell repertoires in COVID-19. Turning to the study itself: Samples of COVID-19 (acute and convalescent) were obtained from the United States, Italy and Spain.

Germline CDR1 and CDR2: LNHNV and YYDKDF (reference sequence). The CDR3 runs to 14 residues. V was trimmed by 3 bases and J by 1 base, leaving 9 bases between them. The cohort comprised adults aged 18 to 89 years residing in under 25 US areas. Participants' own reports of clinical history determined their cohort assignment. Original processing notes: Nucleated cell number was recorded as an estimate derived from reference gene primer amplification. Assay used: immunoSEQ multiplex PCR; TCRdb lists only in-frame clones, some missing. The V and J calls and clone size are taken from that table; D and trimming were inferred from the DNA. This table has approximately 220,000 clones, more than 70% appearing once.

The genes are TRBV15 and TRBJ1-1; TRBD1 might be the D (6 bases). Sequences were obtained from PBMCs or T cells enriched from blood (not recorded which). This TCR was sampled from a woman in her forties with acute COVID-19. The CDR3: CATSRGQSNTEAFF. The CDR3 DNA is TGTGCCACCAGCAGGGGACAATCGAACACTGAAGCTTTCTTT.